This TCR beta chain appears in the sequencing data of a study of Graves' ophthalmopathy and Graves' hyperthyroidism. The V gene's germline CDR1 is LNHDA and CDR2 SQIVND (reference sequence). J lost 7 bases, V lost 4 bases, and 9 bases had no gene match. The CDR3 length is 14 residues. Amplified TCR beta CDR3 regions were obtained using RNA transcripts as template. Second-round multiplex PCR followed a first-round RT-PCR using HTBI primers. TCRdb re-derived calls from the multiplex PCR reads in MiXCR, one entry per CDR3 protein. The table has 500,000 to 800,000 distinct CDR3 sequences, about 41% seen once.

The specimen sequenced was peripheral blood. The receptor was isolated from an adult man with Graves' ophthalmopathy. This chain joins TRBV19 and TRBJ1-2, with 7 positions matching TRBD1. CDR3 DNA: TGTGCCAGTAGTACCTCGACAGGGAAGGTTGGCTACACCTTC. Translating it yields CASSTSTGKVGYTF.